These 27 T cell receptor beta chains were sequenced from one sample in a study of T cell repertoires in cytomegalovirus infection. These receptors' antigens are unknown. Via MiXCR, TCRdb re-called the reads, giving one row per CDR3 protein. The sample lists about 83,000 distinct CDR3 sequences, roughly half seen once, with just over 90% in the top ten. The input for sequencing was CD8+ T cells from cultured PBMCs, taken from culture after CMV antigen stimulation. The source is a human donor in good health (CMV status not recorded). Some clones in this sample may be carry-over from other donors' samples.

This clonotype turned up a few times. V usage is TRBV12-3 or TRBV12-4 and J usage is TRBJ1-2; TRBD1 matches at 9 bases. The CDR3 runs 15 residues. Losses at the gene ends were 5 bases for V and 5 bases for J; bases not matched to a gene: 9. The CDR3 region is CASSPPDRGEYGYTF. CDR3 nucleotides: TGTGCCAGCAGTCCCCCGGACAGGGGAGAGTATGGCTACACCTTC.

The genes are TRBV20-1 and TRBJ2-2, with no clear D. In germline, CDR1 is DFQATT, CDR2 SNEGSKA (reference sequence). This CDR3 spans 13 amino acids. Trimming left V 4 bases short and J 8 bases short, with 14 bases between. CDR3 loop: CSATEALAGELFF. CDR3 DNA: TGCAGTGCTACCGAAGCGTTGGCGGGGGAGCTGTTTTTT.

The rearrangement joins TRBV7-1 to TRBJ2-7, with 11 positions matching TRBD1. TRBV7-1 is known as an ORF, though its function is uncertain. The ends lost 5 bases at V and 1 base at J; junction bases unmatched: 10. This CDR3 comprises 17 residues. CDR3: CASSPGQGAPSSYEQYF. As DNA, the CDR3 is TGTGCCAGCAGCCCTGGACAGGGGGCTCCCTCTTCCTACGAGCAGTACTTC.

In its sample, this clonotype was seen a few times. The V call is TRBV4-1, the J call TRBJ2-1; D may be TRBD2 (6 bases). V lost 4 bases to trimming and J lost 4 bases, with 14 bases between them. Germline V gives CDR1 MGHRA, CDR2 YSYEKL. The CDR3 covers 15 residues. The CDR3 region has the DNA TGCGCCAGCAGCCCACAGGAGGGGCCGTACAATGAGCAGTTCTTC. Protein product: CASSPQEGPYNEQFF.

CDR3 sequence reads: CSVGPGGNQPQHF. The CDR3 region has the DNA TGCAGCGTTGGACCCGGGGGGAATCAGCCCCAGCATTTT. The chain recombines TRBV29-1 with TRBJ1-5; D is possibly TRBD1 (5 bases). With 4 bases removed from V and 4 bases from J, the gap between germline ends came to 11 bases. The CDR3 has 13 amino acids. In germline, CDR1 is SQVTM, CDR2 ANQGSEA.

CDR3: CASSLSLAEADTQYF. DNA for the CDR3: TGTGCCAGCAGTTTGTCACTAGCGGAGGCAGATACGCAGTATTTT. The rearrangement joins TRBV27 to TRBJ2-3, with 8 bases lining up with TRBD2. Losses at the gene ends were 3 bases for V and 4 bases for J; bases not matched to a gene: 6. This CDR3 is built from 15 residues. Germline-derived CDR1 and CDR2 are MNHEY and SMNVEV (reference sequence).

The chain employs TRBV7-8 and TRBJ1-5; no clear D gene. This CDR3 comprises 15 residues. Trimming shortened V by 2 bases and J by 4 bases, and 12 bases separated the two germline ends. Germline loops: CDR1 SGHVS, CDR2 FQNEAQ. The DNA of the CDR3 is TGTGCCAGCAGCTTATGGGAGGGCTGGAATCAGCCCCAGCATTTT. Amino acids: CASSLWEGWNQPQHF.

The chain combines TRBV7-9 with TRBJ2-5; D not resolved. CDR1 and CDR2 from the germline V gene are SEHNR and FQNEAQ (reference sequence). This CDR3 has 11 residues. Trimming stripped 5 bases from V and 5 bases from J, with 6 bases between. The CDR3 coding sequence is TGTGCCAGCAGCCATGGGGAGACCCAGTACTTC. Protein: CASSHGETQYF.

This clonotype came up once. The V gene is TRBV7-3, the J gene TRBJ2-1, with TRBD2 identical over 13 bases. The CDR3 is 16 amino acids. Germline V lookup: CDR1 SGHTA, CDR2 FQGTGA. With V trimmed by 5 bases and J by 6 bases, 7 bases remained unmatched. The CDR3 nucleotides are TGTGCCAGCAGCGCGGGACTAGCGGGAATGGGCAATGAGCAGTTCTTC. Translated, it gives CASSAGLAGMGNEQFF.

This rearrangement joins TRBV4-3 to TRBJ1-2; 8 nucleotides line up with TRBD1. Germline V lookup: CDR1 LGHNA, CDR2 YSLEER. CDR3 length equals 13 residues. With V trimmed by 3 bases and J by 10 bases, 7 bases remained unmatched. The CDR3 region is CASSHLSTGDYTF. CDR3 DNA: TGCGCCAGCAGCCATCTATCGACAGGGGACTACACCTTC.

The CDR3, as DNA: TGCGCCAGCAGCCAAGATCAGACAAGCCAAGACAATGAGCAGTTCTTC. The encoded protein is CASSQDQTSQDNEQFF. The chain uses TRBV4-1 and TRBJ2-1, with no clear D. The V end lost 0 bases, the J end lost 5 bases, and 14 bases lay between the germline ends. Looked up from germline, CDR1 is MGHRA and CDR2 is YSYEKL. The CDR3 totals 16 residues.

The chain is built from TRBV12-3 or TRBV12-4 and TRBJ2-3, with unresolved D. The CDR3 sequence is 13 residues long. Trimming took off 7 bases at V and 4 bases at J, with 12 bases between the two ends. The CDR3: CASKLPLADTQYF. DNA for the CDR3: TGTGCCAGCAAATTACCGTTGGCAGATACGCAGTATTTT.

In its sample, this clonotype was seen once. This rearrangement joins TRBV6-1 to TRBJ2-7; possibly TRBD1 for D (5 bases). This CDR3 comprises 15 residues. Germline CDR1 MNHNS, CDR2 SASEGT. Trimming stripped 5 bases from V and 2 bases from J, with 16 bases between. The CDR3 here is CASSYAPQGPYEQYF. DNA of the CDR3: TGTGCCAGCAGTTACGCACCTCAGGGCCCCTACGAGCAGTACTTC.

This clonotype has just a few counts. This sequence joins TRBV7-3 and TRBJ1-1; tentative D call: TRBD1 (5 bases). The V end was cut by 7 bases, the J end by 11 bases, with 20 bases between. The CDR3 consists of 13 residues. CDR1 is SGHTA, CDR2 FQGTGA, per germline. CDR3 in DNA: TGTGCCAGCACCTTCGGGACGGGGAGGGAGGCTTTCTTT. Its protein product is CASTFGTGREAFF.

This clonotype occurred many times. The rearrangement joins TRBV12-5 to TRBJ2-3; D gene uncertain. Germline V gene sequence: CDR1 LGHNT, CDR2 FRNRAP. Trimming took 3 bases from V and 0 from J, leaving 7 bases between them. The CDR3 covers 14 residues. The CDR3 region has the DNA TGTGCTAGTGGTTTATATGGGAGCACAGATACGCAGTATTTT. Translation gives CASGLYGSTDTQYF.

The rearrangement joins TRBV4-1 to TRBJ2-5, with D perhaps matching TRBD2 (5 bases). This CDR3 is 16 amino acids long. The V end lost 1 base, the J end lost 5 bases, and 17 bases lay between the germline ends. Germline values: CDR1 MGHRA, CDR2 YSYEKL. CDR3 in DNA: TGCGCCAGCAGCCAAGTTTCCTCGGGGTTAGCGGAGACCCAGTACTTC. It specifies CASSQVSSGLAETQYF.

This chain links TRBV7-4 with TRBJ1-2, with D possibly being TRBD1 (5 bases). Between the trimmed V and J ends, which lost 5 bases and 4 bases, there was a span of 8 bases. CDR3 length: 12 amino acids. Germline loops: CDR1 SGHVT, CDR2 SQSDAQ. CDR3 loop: CASSDSSYGYTF. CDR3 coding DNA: TGTGCCAGCAGCGACAGTTCCTATGGCTACACCTTC.

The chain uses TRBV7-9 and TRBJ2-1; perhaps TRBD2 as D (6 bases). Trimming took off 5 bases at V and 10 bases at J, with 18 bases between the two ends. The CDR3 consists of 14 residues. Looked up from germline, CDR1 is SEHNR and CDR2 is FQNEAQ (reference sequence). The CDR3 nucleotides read TGTGCCAGCAGCCCATACTCGGGGGATCAAGAGCAGTTCTTC. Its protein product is CASSPYSGDQEQFF.

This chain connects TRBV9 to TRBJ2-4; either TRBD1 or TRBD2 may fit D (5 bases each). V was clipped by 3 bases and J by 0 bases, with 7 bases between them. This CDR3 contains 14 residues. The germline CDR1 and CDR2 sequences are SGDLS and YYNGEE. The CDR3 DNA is TGTGCCAGCAGCGGGGACGGAGCCAAAAACATTCAGTACTTC. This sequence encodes CASSGDGAKNIQYF.

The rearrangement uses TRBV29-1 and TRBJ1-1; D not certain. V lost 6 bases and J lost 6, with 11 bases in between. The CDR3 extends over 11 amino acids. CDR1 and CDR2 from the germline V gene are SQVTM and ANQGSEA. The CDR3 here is CSVAPSAEAFF. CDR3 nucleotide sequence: TGCAGCGTCGCACCTAGCGCTGAAGCTTTCTTT.

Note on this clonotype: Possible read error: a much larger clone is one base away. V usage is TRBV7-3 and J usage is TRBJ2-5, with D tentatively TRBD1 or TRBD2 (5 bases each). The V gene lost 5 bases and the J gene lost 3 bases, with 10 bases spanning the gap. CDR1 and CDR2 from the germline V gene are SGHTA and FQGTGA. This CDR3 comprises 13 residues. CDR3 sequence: CASSRDGEETQYF. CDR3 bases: TGTGCCAGCAGCCGGGACGGTGAAGAGACCCAGTACTTC.

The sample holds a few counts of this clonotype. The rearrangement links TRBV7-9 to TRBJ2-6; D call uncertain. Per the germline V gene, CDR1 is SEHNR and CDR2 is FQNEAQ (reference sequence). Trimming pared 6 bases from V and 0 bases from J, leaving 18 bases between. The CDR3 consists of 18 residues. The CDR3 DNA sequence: TGTGCCAGCAGTAAAGACACAAGTTTTAGCTCTGGGGCCAACGTCCTGACTTTC. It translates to CASSKDTSFSSGANVLTF.

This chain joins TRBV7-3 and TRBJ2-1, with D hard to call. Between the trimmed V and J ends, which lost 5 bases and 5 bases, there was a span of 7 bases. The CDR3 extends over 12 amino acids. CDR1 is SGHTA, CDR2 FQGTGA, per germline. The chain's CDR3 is CASSRGDNEQFF. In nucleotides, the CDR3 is TGTGCCAGCAGCCGCGGCGACAATGAGCAGTTCTTC.

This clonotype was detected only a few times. The CDR3 DNA reads as TGTGCCAGCAGGACGGGAGATACGAACACTGAAGCTTTCTTT. Translating it yields CASRTGDTNTEAFF. J is TRBJ1-1 and V is TRBV6-6; D is undetermined. V dropped 6 bases and J dropped 1 base, with 12 bases sitting between them. The CDR3 length is 14 residues. Germline loops: CDR1 MNHNY, CDR2 SVGAGI (reference sequence).

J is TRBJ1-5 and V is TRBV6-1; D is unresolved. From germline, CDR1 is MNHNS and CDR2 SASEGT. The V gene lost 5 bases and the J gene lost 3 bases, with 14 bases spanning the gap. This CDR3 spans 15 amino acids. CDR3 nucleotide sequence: TGTGCCAGCAGTTACCTGGCAGACTTCAATCAGCCCCAGCATTTT. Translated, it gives CASSYLADFNQPQHF.

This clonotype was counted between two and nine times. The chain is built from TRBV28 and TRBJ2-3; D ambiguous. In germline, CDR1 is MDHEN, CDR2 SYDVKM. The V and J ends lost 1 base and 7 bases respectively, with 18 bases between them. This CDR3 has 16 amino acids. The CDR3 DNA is TGTGCCAGCAGTTTATACACACCCCCTCGCAGCCATACGCAGTATTTT. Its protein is CASSLYTPPRSHTQYF.

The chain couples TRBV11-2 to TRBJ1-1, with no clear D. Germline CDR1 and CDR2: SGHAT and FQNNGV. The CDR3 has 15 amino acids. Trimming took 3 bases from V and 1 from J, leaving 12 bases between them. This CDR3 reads CASSFPSRTNTEAFF. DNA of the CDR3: TGTGCCAGCAGCTTTCCCTCCCGGACGAACACTGAAGCTTTCTTT.